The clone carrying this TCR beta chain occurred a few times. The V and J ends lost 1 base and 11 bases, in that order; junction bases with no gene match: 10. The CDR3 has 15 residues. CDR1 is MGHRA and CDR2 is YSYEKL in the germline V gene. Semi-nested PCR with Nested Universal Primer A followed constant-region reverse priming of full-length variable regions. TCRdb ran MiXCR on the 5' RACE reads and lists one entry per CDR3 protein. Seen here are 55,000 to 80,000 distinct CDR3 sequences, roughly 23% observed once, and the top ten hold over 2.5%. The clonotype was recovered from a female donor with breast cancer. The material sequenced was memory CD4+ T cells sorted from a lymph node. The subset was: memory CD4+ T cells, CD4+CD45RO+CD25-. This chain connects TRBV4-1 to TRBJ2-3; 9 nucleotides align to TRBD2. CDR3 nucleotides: TGCGCCAGCAGCCAAGGGCGGGGGGGCCCACGGGGGCAGTATTTT. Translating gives CASSQGRGGPRGQYF.